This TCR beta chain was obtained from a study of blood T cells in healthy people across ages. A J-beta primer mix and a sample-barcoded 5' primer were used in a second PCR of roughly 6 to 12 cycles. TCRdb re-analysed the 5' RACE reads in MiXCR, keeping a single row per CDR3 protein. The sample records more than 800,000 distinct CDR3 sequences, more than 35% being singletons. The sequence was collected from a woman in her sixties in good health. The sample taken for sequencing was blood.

CDR3 DNA: TGTGCCATCAGTGAACGGGGCTCCGATACGCAGTATTTT. It encodes CAISERGSDTQYF. This chain connects TRBV10-3 to TRBJ2-3, with D possibly called TRBD1 or TRBD2 (5 bases each). CDR1 is ENHRY, CDR2 SYGVKD, per germline. With 3 bases removed from V and 6 bases from J, the gap between germline ends came to 10 bases. The CDR3 extends over 13 amino acids.